These T cell receptor beta chains were read from a single sample in a study of CD8 T cells in Susac syndrome. MiXCR, run by TCRdb on the immunoSEQ multiplex PCR reads, gives a single entry per CDR3 protein. The sample lists 200,000 to 250,000 distinct CDR3 sequences; approximately 95% were seen once. The sequenced sample consisted of CD4+ T cells from PBMCs. These receptors were obtained from a human donor with multiple sclerosis. The CDR3 runs from the conserved cysteine through the conserved F or W. A D gene is named only where the DNA matches it firmly. Not all rows give a size; the values are once, few, many and, for expanded clones, a class.

v_gene,d_gene,j_gene,abundance,CDR3aa,CDR3nt
TRBV14,.,TRBJ1-1,.,CASSQEGGYTEAFF,TGTGCCAGCAGCCAAGAGGGGGGGTACACTGAAGCTTTCTTT
TRBV12-3/TRBV12-4,.,TRBJ2-3,.,CASSLFTDTQYF,TGTGCCAGCAGTTTATTCACAGATACGCAGTATTTT
TRBV3-1,.,TRBJ2-7,once,CASSQVDRGGWGSEQYF,TGTGCCAGCAGCCAAGTGGACCGCGGCGGTTGGGGATCCGAGCAGTACTTC
TRBV10-3,.,TRBJ1-1,.,CAISGLGGNTEAFF,TGTGCCATCAGCGGGTTGGGGGGTAACACTGAAGCTTTCTTT
TRBV15,.,TRBJ2-7,.,CATSRTGLGLGEQYF,TGTGCCACCAGCCGAACAGGGTTGGGATTGGGGGAGCAGTACTTC
TRBV10-2,.,TRBJ1-1,.,CASSEAENTEAFF,TGCGCCAGCAGTGAGGCCGAGAACACTGAAGCTTTCTTT
TRBV2,.,TRBJ1-2,.,CASSEVANYGYTF,TGTGCCAGCAGTGAGGTCGCGAACTATGGCTACACCTTC
TRBV11-2,TRBD2,TRBJ2-1,.,CASSLPAWGGATYNEQFF,TGTGCCAGCAGCCTGCCTGCCTGGGGGGGAGCCACCTACAATGAGCAGTTCTTC
TRBV9,.,TRBJ1-1,.,CASSVGGLMNTEAFF,TGTGCCAGCAGCGTAGGCGGACTGATGAACACTGAAGCTTTCTTT
TRBV24-1,.,TRBJ2-5,.,CATSPRGQETQYF,TGTGCCACCAGTCCCCGAGGACAGGAGACCCAGTACTTC
TRBV28,TRBD2,TRBJ2-3,.,CASSLKIGTTSTDTQYF,TGTGCCAGCAGTTTAAAGATAGGGACTACCAGCACAGATACGCAGTATTTT
TRBV20-1,TRBD1,TRBJ2-4,.,CSARDFMGQGAKNIQYF,TGCAGTGCTAGAGATTTCATGGGACAGGGGGCCAAAAACATTCAGTACTTC
TRBV5-1,.,TRBJ2-7,.,CASSLSDAYEQYF,TGCGCCAGCAGCTTGTCCGACGCCTACGAGCAGTACTTC
TRBV24-1,.,TRBJ2-5,.,CATRGPYQETQYF,TGTGCCACCCGAGGTCCGTACCAAGAGACCCAGTACTTC
TRBV9,.,TRBJ2-2,.,CASSVSPGELFF,TGTGCCAGCAGCGTATCCCCCGGGGAGCTGTTTTTT
TRBV29-1,TRBD1,TRBJ2-3,.,CSVAGTGGRTDTQYF,TGCAGCGTCGCCGGGACAGGGGGCCGAACAGATACGCAGTATTTT
TRBV9,TRBD1,TRBJ2-1,.,CASSVWTGNEQFF,TGTGCCAGCAGCGTATGGACAGGGAATGAGCAGTTCTTC
TRBV3-1,.,TRBJ2-7,.,CASSQGQVAGEYF,TGTGCCAGCAGCCAAGGGCAGGTCGCCGGGGAGTACTTC
TRBV20-1,TRBD1,TRBJ2-2,.,CSAKDRGLTGELFF,TGCAGTGCTAAAGACAGGGGGCTGACCGGGGAGCTGTTTTTT
TRBV19,.,TRBJ1-2,.,CASSIRGASNYGYTF,TGTGCCAGTAGTATACGGGGGGCGAGTAACTATGGCTACACCTTC
TRBV12-3/TRBV12-4,.,TRBJ2-7,.,CASSRSRSYEQYF,TGTGCCAGCAGTCGTAGTCGGTCCTACGAGCAGTACTTC
TRBV9,.,TRBJ2-7,.,CASSAGTPSYEQYF,TGTGCCAGCAGCGCTGGGACTCCTTCCTACGAGCAGTACTTC
TRBV19,.,TRBJ2-3,.,CASSPQGGTQYF,TGTGCCAGTAGTCCTCAGGGAGGTACGCAGTATTTT
TRBV20-1,TRBD2,TRBJ2-1,.,CSAYSYGLAGVSEQFF,TGCAGTGCTTACTCTTACGGACTAGCGGGAGTAAGTGAGCAGTTCTTC
TRBV7-9,TRBD1,TRBJ2-5,.,CASSFETGIGTQYF,TGTGCCAGCAGCTTCGAGACAGGGATTGGGACCCAGTACTTC
TRBV29-1,.,TRBJ1-4,.,CSALGVSSGKLFF,TGCAGCGCCCTTGGTGTGTCCTCCGGAAAACTGTTTTTT
TRBV24-1,TRBD2,TRBJ2-5,once,CATSDFPPGGEETQYF,TGTGCCACCAGTGATTTTCCTCCGGGGGGAGAGGAGACCCAGTACTTC
TRBV12-3/TRBV12-4,.,TRBJ2-5,.,CASTGISDQETQYF,TGTGCCAGCACCGGGATAAGCGACCAAGAGACCCAGTACTTC
TRBV12-5,TRBD2,TRBJ2-3,.,CASGRYPDTQYF,TGTGCTAGCGGGAGGTACCCAGATACGCAGTATTTT
TRBV20-1,TRBD2,TRBJ2-5,.,CSAWTSGGLETQYF,TGCAGTGCTTGGACTAGCGGGGGACTTGAGACCCAGTACTTC
TRBV20-1,.,TRBJ1-2,.,CSARVLPGGGYTF,TGCAGTGCTAGAGTTCTGCCCGGGGGAGGCTACACCTTC
TRBV12-3/TRBV12-4,TRBD2,TRBJ2-2,once,CASSPREGTGELFF,TGTGCCAGCAGCCCTAGGGAGGGCACCGGGGAGCTGTTTTTT
TRBV7-3,TRBD2,TRBJ2-1,.,CASSQSGRAEQFF,TGTGCCAGCAGCCAGTCCGGGAGGGCTGAGCAGTTCTTC
TRBV29-1,TRBD1,TRBJ1-2,.,CSVTGGVIYGYTF,TGCAGCGTCACAGGGGGAGTGATCTATGGCTACACCTTC
TRBV20-1,TRBD1,TRBJ2-3,.,CSATPGGGADTQYF,TGCAGTGCTACTCCAGGGGGCGGCGCAGATACGCAGTATTTT
TRBV7-9,TRBD2,TRBJ2-1,.,CASSPSRLAGVSYNEQFF,TGTGCCAGCAGCCCCTCAAGGCTAGCGGGAGTTTCCTACAATGAGCAGTTCTTC
TRBV2,.,TRBJ2-3,.,CASIRESTDTQYF,TGTGCCAGCATCCGGGAAAGCACAGATACGCAGTATTTT
TRBV18,TRBD2,TRBJ2-7,.,CASSPPLAGVPNEQYF,TGTGCCAGCTCACCACCGTTAGCGGGGGTACCCAACGAGCAGTACTTC
TRBV2,.,TRBJ2-5,.,CASGGLGETQYF,TGTGCCAGCGGGGGCCTGGGAGAGACCCAGTACTTC
TRBV28,.,TRBJ2-7,.,CASSFTRVSYEQYF,TGTGCCAGCAGTTTCACCCGGGTCTCCTACGAGCAGTACTTC
TRBV3-1,.,TRBJ1-3,.,CASSQEGRSAGNTIYF,TGTGCCAGCAGCCAAGAGGGGAGGTCGGCTGGAAACACCATATATTTT
TRBV2,.,TRBJ2-4,.,CASSGDAVIGGF,TGTGCCAGCAGTGGTGACGCTGTGATTGGGGGCTTC
TRBV18,.,TRBJ2-1,.,CASSPAPNEQFF,TGTGCCAGCTCACCAGCTCCCAATGAGCAGTTCTTC
TRBV24-1,.,TRBJ2-5,.,CGGQLKVETQYF,TGTGGAGGGCAGCTCAAGGTAGAGACCCAGTACTTC
TRBV28,.,TRBJ2-7,.,CASRGVQGRNYEQYF,TGTGCCAGCAGGGGGGTGCAGGGAAGGAACTACGAGCAGTACTTC
TRBV29-1,TRBD2,TRBJ2-1,.,CSVTGTSGVLNEQFF,TGCAGCGTTACCGGGACTAGCGGCGTCTTAAATGAGCAGTTCTTC